This T cell receptor beta chain was captured in a study of control samples from healthy donors and cancer patients. The V and J ends lost 6 bases and 4 bases respectively, with 12 bases between them. Per the germline V gene, CDR1 is ENHRY and CDR2 is SYGVKD. The CDR3 has 13 residues. Libraries were prepared by immunoSEQ multiplex PCR; TCRdb keeps only in-frame clonotypes and omits some of them. There are over 150,000 clones in the sample; roughly 95% occur only once, and 1% lies in the top ten. V gene TRBV10-3 combines with J gene TRBJ1-2; D is undetermined. The clonotype comes from a woman aged 25-40 years in good health. The sequenced sample was blood. The CDR3 spells CAISTGGSYGYTF. CDR3 bases: TGTGCCATCAGCACTGGAGGGTCCTATGGCTACACCTTC.